The next 8 T cell receptor beta chains were all read from a single sample in a study of early stage breast cancer tumors. Sequencing used immunoSEQ multiplex PCR; TCRdb keeps in-frame clones, though not all of them. The data contain roughly 48,000 clones, around 83% of them singletons. The material sequenced was blood. Receptors were obtained from a person between 50 and 60 years old with breast cancer.

V usage is TRBV30 and J usage is TRBJ1-2; TRBD1 matches 8 bases. The CDR3 has 11 residues. Trimming took 5 bases from V and 5 from J; bases not matched to a gene: 1. Germline CDR1 reads GTSNPN; CDR2 reads SVGIG (reference sequence). CDR3 bases: TGTGCCTGGGACAGGGGATATGGCTACACCTTC. This gives the protein CAWDRGYGYTF.

The genes are TRBV6-5 and TRBJ1-4, with D perhaps matching TRBD1 (5 bases). Germline lookup yields CDR1 MNHEY and CDR2 SVGAGI. Trimming cost V 4 bases and J 7 bases, with 13 bases left between them. CDR3 length: 14 amino acids. The CDR3 nucleotides are TGTGCCAGCAGTTTGAGCCAGGGAAGTGAAAAACTGTTTTTT. It encodes CASSLSQGSEKLFF.

The chain employs TRBV5-1 and TRBJ2-7; a possible D gene is TRBD2 (6 bases). The CDR3 is made up of 15 amino acids. Deletions cut 0 bases from V and 3 bases from J, with 13 bases between. In germline, CDR1 is SGHRS, CDR2 YFSETQ. CDR3 DNA: TGCGCCAGCAGCTTGGGGGAGGTTAGAAGCTACGAGCAGTACTTC. This encodes CASSLGEVRSYEQYF.

A few counts support this clone. This chain uses TRBV29-1 with TRBJ2-2; tentatively, D is TRBD1 (6 bases). CDR1 is SQVTM, CDR2 ANQGSEA, per germline. Trimming left V 3 bases short and J 2 bases short, with 10 bases between. The CDR3 runs 14 residues. The CDR3, as DNA: TGCAGCGTTGACAGGGGATTAAACACCGGGGAGCTGTTTTTT. This gives the protein CSVDRGLNTGELFF.

The chain links TRBV7-2 to TRBJ1-5; D is unresolved. Trimming left V 5 bases short and J 3 bases short, with 14 bases between. Germline V gene lookup returns CDR1 SGHTA and CDR2 FQGNSA. The length of the CDR3 is 15 residues. The CDR3 DNA reads TGTGCCAGCAGCCCCGGGCCAGGCTCCAATCAGCCCCAGCATTTT. Its translation is CASSPGPGSNQPQHF.

This clone showed up just a few times. The CDR3 region has the DNA TGTGCCAGCAGCCCCTCAGGGTTGGGTTCCTACGAGCAGTACTTC. Residues: CASSPSGLGSYEQYF. This rearrangement joins TRBV7-9 to TRBJ2-7; maybe TRBD1 (5 bases). This CDR3 contains 15 residues. The V end lost 5 bases, the J end lost 1 base, and 15 bases lay between the germline ends. Germline loops: CDR1 SEHNR, CDR2 FQNEAQ (reference sequence).

The chain is built from TRBV28 and TRBJ1-1, with D uncertain. Germline-derived CDR1 and CDR2 are MDHEN and SYDVKM. This CDR3 spans 12 amino acids. V lost 1 base to trimming and J lost 5 bases, with 5 bases between them. The chain's CDR3 is CASSLFGTEAFF. The CDR3, as DNA: TGTGCCAGCAGTTTATTTGGTACTGAAGCTTTCTTT.

This CDR3 is CASTIGGGNGYTF. The CDR3 bases are TGTGCCAGCACAATCGGTGGGGGGAATGGCTACACCTTC. V is TRBV2 and J is TRBJ1-2; TRBD1 might be the D (5 bases). Germline CDR1 SNHLY, CDR2 FYNNEI. V lost 7 bases and J 6 bases, leaving 15 bases between the germline ends. There are 13 residues in the CDR3.